Listed below are T cell receptor beta chains from one sample, sequenced in a study of blood T cell repertoires in COVID-19. The assay was immunoSEQ multiplex PCR, and TCRdb's table has in-frame clones only and misses some. This sample has around 320,000 clones, with about 91% found just once. The sequenced sample was peripheral blood. The receptors here all came from a young woman who had recovered from COVID-19. Each CDR3 is given with its conserved first and last residue. D genes are given only for firm matches. Clone size is stated in some rows and not others, as once, few, many or a class when expanded.

>.|TRBJ2-1|TRBD2|TRBV19
TGTGCCAGTACCCCACTAGCGGGGGGGAGGAATGAGCAGTTCTTC
CASTPLAGGRNEQFF
>.|TRBJ2-3|.|TRBV19
TGTGCCAGTAGTATATGGGCGGGCGTCACAGATACGCAGTATTTT
CASSIWAGVTDTQYF
>.|TRBJ2-7|.|TRBV6-2/TRBV6-3
TGTGCCAGCAGTTACACCAGACAGAACGAGCAGTACTTC
CASSYTRQNEQYF
>.|TRBJ1-1|.|TRBV12-3/TRBV12-4
TGTGCCAGCGGAGGGTCCAGAAGGGGTGAAGCTTTCTTT
CASGGSRRGEAFF
>.|TRBJ1-1|TRBD1|TRBV10-3
TGTGCCACCGACTACGGACAGGGGGCCACTGAAGCTTTCTTT
CATDYGQGATEAFF
>once|TRBJ1-1|TRBD1|TRBV3-1/TRBV3-2
TGTGCCAGGAAATCGACAGGGTCAACTGAAGCTTTCTTT
CARKSTGSTEAFF
>few|TRBJ2-3|.|TRBV18
TGTGCCAGCTCACCTCTCGACAGGTCGGGGAATACGCAGTATTTT
CASSPLDRSGNTQYF
>few|TRBJ1-2|.|TRBV5-5
TGTGCCAGCAGCTTGGTTACTAACTATGGCTACACCTTC
CASSLVTNYGYTF
>.|TRBJ1-6|.|TRBV19
TGTGCCAGTAGGAAACAGAGCTCCTATAATTCACCCCTCCACTTT
CASRKQSSYNSPLHF
>.|TRBJ2-7|TRBD1|TRBV30
TGTGCCTGGAGTGTACTGGGACAGGGAGGCTACGAGCAGTACTTC
CAWSVLGQGGYEQYF
>.|TRBJ2-2|.|TRBV3-1/TRBV3-2
TGTGCCAGCAGCCAGGCCAGCGGGGAGCTGTTTTTT
CASSQASGELFF
>once|TRBJ2-4|.|TRBV20-1
TGCAGTGCTAGTCGGGGATTCAAAAACATTCAGTACTTC
CSASRGFKNIQYF
>.|TRBJ1-2|TRBD1|TRBV7-9
TGTGCCAGCAGCCGGGCAGGGGGCAACTATGGCTACACCTTC
CASSRAGGNYGYTF
>.|TRBJ1-5|.|TRBV28
TGTGCCAGCAGTTTAGCGGGATATAGCAATCAGCCCCAGCATTTT
CASSLAGYSNQPQHF
>.|TRBJ1-1|.|TRBV5-1
TGCGCCAGCAGCTTGGCCGTGGGCAGTACGAACACTGAAGCTTTCTTT
CASSLAVGSTNTEAFF
>.|TRBJ1-3|TRBD1|TRBV23-1
TGCGCCAGCAGTCCCCGACAAGGGGGCCTCGGAAACACCATATATTTT
CASSPRQGGLGNTIYF
>.|TRBJ2-1|.|TRBV5-4
TGTGCCAGCAGCCTACCGGGCGGGTTGGATGAGCAGTTCTTC
CASSLPGGLDEQFF
>once|TRBJ1-4|.|TRBV14
TGTGCCAGCAGCCCGAGAGGAGTTAATGAAAAACTGTTTTTT
CASSPRGVNEKLFF
>.|TRBJ1-1|.|TRBV19
TGTGCCAGTAGTCCAAGAGCCGGGGGTGAAGCTTTCTTT
CASSPRAGGEAFF
>once|TRBJ2-7|TRBD1|TRBV19
TGTGCCAGTAGCCGATCCGGGACAGGGGCCGGTTCCTACGAGCAGTACTTC
CASSRSGTGAGSYEQYF
>.|TRBJ2-2|TRBD1|TRBV9
TGTGCCAGCAGCGTCCGGACAGGGGTAACCGGGGAGCTGTTTTTT
CASSVRTGVTGELFF
>.|TRBJ2-3|.|TRBV28
TGTGCCAGCAGTTTATTGTCGGACTTAAAGTATTTT
CASSLLSDLKYF
>once|TRBJ2-2|.|TRBV6-6
TGTGCCAGCAGTTACTCGAATAGGGGAACCGGGGAGCTGTTTTTT
CASSYSNRGTGELFF
>.|TRBJ2-1|TRBD2|TRBV6-2/TRBV6-3
TGTGCCAGCAGTCGACTAGCGGTCTCCTACAATGAGCAGTTCTTC
CASSRLAVSYNEQFF
>.|TRBJ1-1|TRBD1|TRBV10-3
TGTGCCATCAGCCCGTCTACAGGGGGCACTGAAGCTTTCTTT
CAISPSTGGTEAFF
>.|TRBJ1-3|.|TRBV6-1
TGTGCCAGCAGTGAATGGGGGACATCTGGAAACACCATATATTTT
CASSEWGTSGNTIYF
>.|TRBJ2-2|.|TRBV18
TGTGCCAGCTCACCTTCAACACAGAACACCGGGGAGCTGTTTTTT
CASSPSTQNTGELFF
>.|TRBJ2-3|TRBD2|TRBV3-1/TRBV3-2
TGTGCCAGCAGCCTACGACTAGCGGGCCAAGATACGCAGTATTTT
CASSLRLAGQDTQYF
>few|TRBJ2-1|.|TRBV6-1
TGTGCCAGCAGTGAAGGATGGGGCTATGGCAATGAGCAGTTCTTC
CASSEGWGYGNEQFF
>.|TRBJ1-6|.|TRBV9
TGTGCCAGCAGCCCCGGGTGGAATTCACCCCTCCACTTT
CASSPGWNSPLHF
>.|TRBJ2-7|.|TRBV2
TGTGCCAGCAGTTCCCGCTCTGCGGGGCTCCTACGGGAGCAGTACTTC
CASSSRSAGLLREQYF
>.|TRBJ1-4|.|TRBV7-6
TGTGCCAGCAGCCGAACCCCCGGCGGTGATGAAAAACTGTTTTTT
CASSRTPGGDEKLFF
>.|TRBJ1-6|.|TRBV12-3/TRBV12-4
TGTGCCAGCAGTTCCAGACAGAATTCACCCCTCCACTTT
CASSSRQNSPLHF
>.|TRBJ1-4|TRBD1|TRBV11-1
TGTGCCAGCAGCGACAGGGGATCTGCTAATGAAAAACTGTTTTTT
CASSDRGSANEKLFF
>.|TRBJ1-2|TRBD1|TRBV10-3
TGTGCCATCAGGGGTATCCGGGACAGGGGGCTAGGTGGCTACACCTTC
CAIRGIRDRGLGGYTF
>.|TRBJ2-5|TRBD2|TRBV3-1/TRBV3-2
TGTGCCAGCAGCCAAGATAGCGGGGGGGCCGGGGAGACCCAGTACTTC
CASSQDSGGAGETQYF
>.|TRBJ2-1|.|TRBV10-3
TGTGCCATCAGTGAAGCCGTCAGGGGTGAGCAGTTCTTC
CAISEAVRGEQFF
>.|TRBJ1-2|.|TRBV7-8
TGTGCCAGCAGCCCATTGGGCGGGGGATTTTATGGCTACACCTTC
CASSPLGGGFYGYTF
>.|TRBJ2-7|TRBD1|TRBV2
TGTGCCAGCAGTGGGGGACAGGGAACCTACGAGCAGTACTTC
CASSGGQGTYEQYF
>.|TRBJ1-1|.|TRBV28
TGTGCCAGCAGTTTACAGACTATGAACACTGAAGCTTTCTTT
CASSLQTMNTEAFF
>.|TRBJ2-7|.|TRBV6-5
TGTGCCAGCAGTTATCGGGGGGCGGGCTACGAGCAGTACTTC
CASSYRGAGYEQYF
>once|TRBJ1-4|.|TRBV15
TGTGCCACCAGCAGAGATCGGGGGGGAACTAATGAAAAACTGTTTTTT
CATSRDRGGTNEKLFF
>once|TRBJ1-5|.|TRBV28
TGTGCCAGCAGTAGTGACAGGTGGGGGTACGGTGGGAATCAGCCCCAGCATTTT
CASSSDRWGYGGNQPQHF
>few|TRBJ2-3|TRBD2|TRBV5-4
TGTGCCAGCAGCCCAGTAGCGGGGGAGGGCACAGATACGCAGTATTTT
CASSPVAGEGTDTQYF
>.|TRBJ2-7|.|TRBV5-1
TGCGCCAGCAGCTTTCAGGGAACCTACGAGCAGTACTTC
CASSFQGTYEQYF
>few|TRBJ1-1|.|TRBV9
TGTGCCAGCAGCGTAGAAGTAGTAAACACTGAAGCTTTCTTT
CASSVEVVNTEAFF
>.|TRBJ1-1|TRBD1|TRBV5-5
TGTGCCAGCAGCTGGACAGGGACGGTCGGCACTGAAGCTTTCTTT
CASSWTGTVGTEAFF
>.|TRBJ1-2|.|TRBV18
TGTGCCAGCTCACCACCCGGAGTAGAGGGCTACACCTTC
CASSPPGVEGYTF
>.|TRBJ1-5|.|TRBV28
TGTGCCAGCACCACCGACAGTGTTCAGCCCCAGCATTTT
CASTTDSVQPQHF
>few|TRBJ2-7|.|TRBV7-3
TGTGCCAGCAGCCTAAATCAGGGGGGCGAGCAGTACTTC
CASSLNQGGEQYF
>.|TRBJ1-2|.|TRBV7-2
TGTGCCAGCAGTCCAGCTCAGGGCTATGGCTACACCTTC
CASSPAQGYGYTF
>.|TRBJ2-3|TRBD2|TRBV7-2
TGTGCCAGCAGCTTGAATACGGGGGGGCCTCCAGATACGCAGTATTTT
CASSLNTGGPPDTQYF
>.|TRBJ2-7|.|TRBV6-1
TGTGCCAGCAGTGAAGGGAGTATGACCTACGAGCAGTACTTC
CASSEGSMTYEQYF
>.|TRBJ2-7|.|TRBV6-6
TGTGCCAGCAGTCCGGGACATAACTCTCTCTACGAGCAGTACTTC
CASSPGHNSLYEQYF